The 28 T cell receptor beta chains below come from one sample, sequenced in a study of vaccination and CD4 T cells after COVID-19. The treatment is: approximately nine-day PBMC culture with coronavirus spike peptide pools or control peptides (ViraFEST assay). Sequencing of cultured CD4+ T cell DNA used the Oncomine TCR Beta short-read assay. TCRdb independently ran MiXCR on the PCR reads; one entry per CDR3 protein. The table lists some 18,000 distinct CDR3 sequences, approximately 60% of them singletons, with less than 9% in the top ten. Antigen specificity for these receptors is unknown. Specimen: CD4+ T cells from blood, cultured in vitro. The receptor set was obtained from a human donor who had recovered from COVID-19.

The count of this clonotype is one. This chain uses TRBV5-1 with TRBJ2-3, with D perhaps TRBD2 (5 bases). Germline-derived CDR1 and CDR2 are SGHRS and YFSETQ. The length of the CDR3 is 15 residues. Trimming took 2 bases from V and 4 from J, leaving 14 bases between them. The CDR3 spells CASSFLGERADTQYF. The CDR3 bases are TGCGCCAGCAGCTTTCTGGGAGAACGGGCAGATACGCAGTATTTT.

The V call is TRBV6-2 or TRBV6-3, the J call TRBJ2-7, with 12 bases aligning to TRBD2. The length of the CDR3 is 15 residues. The germline gives CDR1 MNHEY, CDR2 SVGEGT. With V trimmed by 4 bases and J by 5 bases, 6 bases remained unmatched. The CDR3 protein is CASSFPTSGSDEQYF. CDR3 sequence (DNA): TGTGCCAGCAGTTTCCCGACTAGCGGGAGTGACGAGCAGTACTTC.

The V and J genes are TRBV6-1 and TRBJ1-1; TRBD1 might be the D (6 bases). The CDR3 covers 14 residues. The germline V and J ends were trimmed by 7 bases and 1 base, with 13 bases remaining between them. CDR1 is MNHNS and CDR2 is SASEGT in the germline V gene. In nucleotides, the CDR3 is TGTGCCAGCACCTGGGACACCGGGAACACTGAAGCTTTCTTT. Its protein product is CASTWDTGNTEAFF.

The chain uses TRBV30 and TRBJ2-5; 9 positions agree with TRBD2. The CDR3 length is 13 residues. V lost 3 bases to trimming and J lost 5 bases; unmatched junction nucleotides: 4. Germline V gene lookup returns CDR1 GTSNPN and CDR2 SVGIG (reference sequence). For the CDR3, the DNA is TGTGCCTGGAGAGCGGGAGGAGGGGAGACCCAGTACTTC. This sequence encodes CAWRAGGGETQYF.

Only a few counts were recorded for this clonotype. The chain combines TRBV6-1 with TRBJ2-7; D tentatively fits TRBD1 or TRBD2 (5 bases each). CDR3 size: 13 residues. With 9 bases removed from V and 3 bases from J, the gap between germline ends came to 15 bases. CDR1 is MNHNS, CDR2 SASEGT, per germline. The CDR3 sequence: CASRGGAHYEQYF. The DNA of the CDR3 is TGTGCCAGTCGTGGGGGAGCCCACTACGAGCAGTACTTC.

The chain employs TRBV7-3 and TRBJ2-5, with unresolved D. CDR1 SGHTA and CDR2 FQGTGA come from the germline V gene. The CDR3 sequence is 13 residues long. V lost 2 bases to trimming and J lost 0 bases, with 4 bases between them. The CDR3 coding sequence is TGTGCCAGCAGCTTAGGGTACCAAGAGACCCAGTACTTC. Protein sequence: CASSLGYQETQYF.

The CDR3 reads CASSASRGPFTDTQYF. In nucleotides, the CDR3 is TGTGCCAGCAGCGCTAGCAGGGGGCCCTTCACAGATACGCAGTATTTT. V and J are TRBV7-9 and TRBJ2-3, with 8 bases identical to TRBD1. CDR3 length: 16 amino acids. The V segment lost 5 bases and the J segment 2 bases; nucleotides outside the gene matches: 9. CDR1 is SEHNR and CDR2 is FQNEAQ in the germline V gene (reference sequence).

The gene calls are TRBV6-2 or TRBV6-3 and TRBJ2-1; unclear D gene. The CDR3 is made up of 13 amino acids. Germline CDR1 and CDR2: MNHEY and SVGEGT. Trimming took off 6 bases at V and 6 bases at J, with 12 bases between the two ends. The CDR3 DNA is TGTGCCAGCAGAAAGCCCCCGGGCAATGAGCAGTTCTTC. Translating gives CASRKPPGNEQFF.

The chain is built from TRBV2 and TRBJ1-2; TRBD1 is a possible D gene (5 bases). CDR1 is SNHLY, CDR2 FYNNEI, per germline. The CDR3 is made up of 15 amino acids. Trimming shortened V by 6 bases and J by 2 bases, and 16 bases separated the two germline ends. The CDR3 coding sequence is TGTGCCAGCAGCCCCGACAGCGCTTCAAACTATGGCTACACCTTC. Its protein is CASSPDSASNYGYTF.

This chain uses TRBV24-1 with TRBJ2-1, with a possible D match to TRBD1 (6 bases). Germline assignment: CDR1 KGHDR and CDR2 SFDVKD. Deletions cut 6 bases from V and 5 bases from J, with 19 bases between. The CDR3 loop spans 16 amino acids. The CDR3 sequence is CATSRGNRDPHNEQFF. The CDR3 coding sequence is TGTGCCACCAGTCGGGGAAACAGGGATCCCCACAATGAGCAGTTCTTC.

The gene calls are TRBV20-1 and TRBJ2-1, with 9 positions matching TRBD2. The CDR3 sequence is 14 residues long. V shed 7 bases, J shed 0 bases, and the junction held 4 bases outside the gene matches. Germline V gene data show CDR1 as DFQATT and CDR2 as SNEGSKA (reference sequence). The CDR3 DNA follows: TGCAGTGGTCTAGCGGGAAGCTCCTACAATGAGCAGTTCTTC. This encodes CSGLAGSSYNEQFF.

The chain carries TRBV12-3 or TRBV12-4 and TRBJ2-6, with TRBD2 as a possible D gene (6 bases). CDR3 length: 18 residues. V was cut by 1 base and J by 1 base, with 14 bases left in between. CDR3 residues: CASSLGRRGPSGANVLTF. The CDR3 bases are TGTGCCAGCAGTTTAGGTAGGAGGGGCCCGTCTGGGGCCAACGTCCTGACTTTC.

The CDR3 protein is CATSDFGRNYGYTF. CDR3 in DNA: TGTGCCACCAGTGATTTCGGGCGGAACTATGGCTACACCTTC. V gene TRBV24-1 combines with J gene TRBJ1-2; no clear D. Trimming removed 1 base from V and 2 bases from J, with 7 bases in between. Germline values: CDR1 KGHDR, CDR2 SFDVKD. CDR3 length: 14 amino acids.

V gene TRBV19 combines with J gene TRBJ1-2; 9 nucleotides match TRBD1. Germline assignment: CDR1 LNHDA and CDR2 SQIVND (reference sequence). The J segment lost 2 bases and the V segment lost 5 bases, leaving 6 bases of the junction unmatched. The CDR3 sequence is 15 residues long. CDR3 sequence: CASSPWDRANYGYTF. Written as DNA, the CDR3 is TGTGCCAGTAGTCCGTGGGACAGGGCAAACTATGGCTACACCTTC. Using reference TRBV19 and TRBJ1-2 for the parts outside the CDR3, the full variable domain is DGGITQSPKYLFRKEGQNVTLSCEQNLNHDAMYWYRQDPGQGLRLIYYSQIVNDFQKGDIAEGYSVSREKKESFPLTVTSAQKNPTAFYLCASSPWDRANYGYTFGSGTRLTVV.

The chain combines TRBV7-9 with TRBJ1-5; D is perhaps TRBD1 (6 bases). Between the trimmed V and J ends, which lost 5 bases and 10 bases, there was a span of 12 bases. CDR1 and CDR2 from the germline V gene are SEHNR and FQNEAQ (reference sequence). The CDR3 runs 12 residues. CDR3 protein: CASSQGGEPQHF. The DNA of the CDR3 is TGTGCCAGCAGCCAAGGGGGGGAACCCCAGCATTTT.

The chain has TRBV12-3 or TRBV12-4 and TRBJ1-2; a weak D match, TRBD1 (6 bases). V was trimmed by 5 bases and J by 4 bases, leaving 14 bases between them. The length of the CDR3 is 14 residues. CDR3 nucleotide sequence: TGTGCCAGCAGTCCTGTTGTGGGGGCCTATGGCTACACCTTC. Its protein product is CASSPVVGAYGYTF.

In this sample, this clonotype turned up a few times. CDR3 loop: CASSISNRQPQHF. The CDR3 DNA sequence: TGTGCCAGTAGTATATCGAATCGTCAGCCCCAGCATTTT. The chain combines TRBV19 with TRBJ1-5, with D unresolved. The V gene lost 2 bases and the J gene lost 6 bases, with 8 bases spanning the gap. This CDR3 region has 13 residues. Per the germline V gene, CDR1 is LNHDA and CDR2 is SQIVND (reference sequence). The full variable domain, in which reference TRBV19 and TRBJ1-5 provide the parts outside the CDR3, is DGGITQSPKYLFRKEGQNVTLSCEQNLNHDAMYWYRQDPGQGLRLIYYSQIVNDFQKGDIAEGYSVSREKKESFPLTVTSAQKNPTAFYLCASSISNRQPQHFGDGTRLSIL.

The gene calls are TRBV29-1 and TRBJ2-7; 8 positions match TRBD1. This CDR3 has 14 amino acids. Germline V CDR1 and CDR2: SQVTM, ANQGSEA. Trimming at V came to 2 bases and at J to 1 base, leaving 4 bases not matched to a gene. The DNA of the CDR3 is TGCAGCGTTGAAAAAGGGACAGGATCCTACGAGCAGTACTTC. Translated: CSVEKGTGSYEQYF.

The chain is built from TRBV29-1 and TRBJ1-1; D perhaps matches TRBD1 (6 bases). V dropped 7 bases and J dropped 1 base, with 7 bases sitting between them. The CDR3 extends over 11 amino acids. Germline CDR1 SQVTM, CDR2 ANQGSEA. CDR3 in amino acids: CSGGQNTEAFF. CDR3 bases: TGCAGCGGGGGGCAGAACACTGAAGCTTTCTTT.

CDR3 in amino acids: CASSSLKVGGSMNTEAFF. The CDR3 DNA follows: TGTGCCAGCAGCTCTCTTAAGGTCGGGGGGAGCATGAACACTGAAGCTTTCTTT. The chain combines TRBV7-9 with TRBJ1-1; tentatively, D is TRBD1 (5 bases). The CDR3 has 18 amino acids. V was pared by 4 bases and J by 0 bases, with 21 bases between. Germline V CDR1 and CDR2: SEHNR, FQNEAQ (reference sequence).

The rearrangement links TRBV20-1 to TRBJ2-3, with D uncertain. Germline CDR1 DFQATT, CDR2 SNEGSKA (reference sequence). The CDR3 consists of 13 residues. V was clipped by 6 bases and J by 2 bases, with 12 bases between them. CDR3 residues: CSAATEATDTQYF. The CDR3 DNA follows: TGCAGTGCCGCGACGGAAGCCACAGATACGCAGTATTTT.

In its sample, this clonotype was seen a few times. The chain couples TRBV20-1 to TRBJ1-2, with D hard to call. This CDR3 region has 14 residues. Germline V gene data show CDR1 as DFQATT and CDR2 as SNEGSKA (reference sequence). V dropped 0 bases and J dropped 2 bases, with 10 bases sitting between them. As DNA, the CDR3 is TGCAGTGCTAGAGATACCCGGGCCAACTATGGCTACACCTTC. Translated: CSARDTRANYGYTF.

The chain is built from TRBV11-3 and TRBJ2-7; the D gene could be TRBD1 or TRBD2 (5 bases each). The CDR3 has 14 amino acids. Trimming left V 3 bases short and J 3 bases short, with 12 bases between. The V gene's germline CDR1 is SGHNT and CDR2 YENEEA. CDR3 region: CASSLRVGDYEQYF. The CDR3 DNA sequence: TGTGCCAGCAGCTTGAGGGTAGGGGACTACGAGCAGTACTTC.

The rearrangement links TRBV19 to TRBJ1-1; maybe TRBD1 (6 bases). V was cut by 7 bases and J by 2 bases, with 11 bases left in between. The CDR3 has 13 residues. Germline lookup yields CDR1 LNHDA and CDR2 SQIVND (reference sequence). The CDR3 spells CASKYRVNTEAFF. The CDR3 coding sequence is TGTGCCAGTAAATACAGGGTTAACACTGAAGCTTTCTTT.

This chain links TRBV5-1 with TRBJ2-7; TRBD1 is a possible D gene (5 bases). The CDR3 is 13 amino acids. V shed 3 bases and J shed 5 bases, with 12 bases lying between them. Germline lookup yields CDR1 SGHRS and CDR2 YFSETQ. For the CDR3, the DNA is TGCGCCAGCAGCTCGCAGGGTAACAACGAGCAGTACTTC. Amino acids: CASSSQGNNEQYF.

Here the CDR3 reads CASSFVGVGGTGPNTEAFF. The CDR3 DNA sequence: TGTGCCAGCAGTTTTGTGGGGGTTGGAGGGACAGGGCCGAACACTGAAGCTTTCTTT. The chain is built from TRBV27 and TRBJ1-1; 9 bases are a match to TRBD1. Germline CDR1 is MNHEY and CDR2 is SMNVEV (reference sequence). The ends lost 3 bases at V and 1 base at J; junction bases unmatched: 15. CDR3 length: 19 amino acids.

This sequence joins TRBV15 and TRBJ2-2; D may correspond to TRBD1 or TRBD2 (5 bases each). The CDR3 length is 18 residues. Germline V gene sequence: CDR1 LNHNV, CDR2 YYDKDF (reference sequence). Trimming left V 0 bases short and J 0 bases short, with 14 bases between. CDR3 coding DNA: TGTGCCACCAGCAGAGATATAGGGACCACAGCGAACACCGGGGAGCTGTTTTTT. This sequence encodes CATSRDIGTTANTGELFF. Complete variable domain (other parts from reference TRBV15 and TRBJ2-2): DAMVIQNPRYQVTQFGKPVTLSCSQTLNHNVMYWYQQKSSQAPKLLFHYYDKDFNNEADTPDNFQSRRPNTSFCFLDIRSPGLGDTAMYLCATSRDIGTTANTGELFFGEGSRLTVL.

This clonotype was seen a few times. V and J are TRBV27 and TRBJ1-5; 8 nucleotides line up with TRBD1. V shed 8 bases and J 7 bases; nucleotides not matched to a gene: 16. Germline V lookup: CDR1 MNHEY, CDR2 SMNVEV (reference sequence). CDR3 length equals 16 residues. This CDR3 reads CASGTLRGRGRQPQHF. CDR3 nucleotide sequence: TGTGCCAGCGGGACCCTCAGGGGGCGGGGGCGCCAGCCCCAGCATTTT.